The entry below describes one T cell receptor (beta chain). Its antigen is unknown. This entry is derived from a study of T cells in Graves' hyperthyroidism and ophthalmopathy. Whole-study results and caveats: Most expanded thyroid clonotypes above 0.001 also appeared in blood.

The diagnoses drew upon clinical symptoms, serum thyroxine and TRAb, thyroid ultrasound and orbital computed tomography. Template material for amplifying TCR beta CDR3 regions consisted of RNA transcripts. Carried out on the TCR CDR3, a first-round RT-PCR used the HTBI primer set. TCRdb independently ran MiXCR on the multiplex PCR reads; one entry per CDR3 protein. The table shows roughly 580,000 distinct CDR3 sequences, with approximately 15% occurring only once. The TCR originated in a woman aged 25 to 39 with Graves' hyperthyroidism that later progressed to Graves' ophthalmopathy. Specimen: blood.

CDR3 sequence (DNA): TGCGCCAGCAGCCAAACGGTTCGGTCAGAGACCCAGTACTTC. Translating gives CASSQTVRSETQYF. The V call is TRBV4-1, the J call TRBJ2-5, with D unclear. Trimming cost V 2 bases and J 4 bases, with 11 bases left between them. CDR1 is MGHRA, CDR2 YSYEKL, per germline. This CDR3 is built from 14 residues.